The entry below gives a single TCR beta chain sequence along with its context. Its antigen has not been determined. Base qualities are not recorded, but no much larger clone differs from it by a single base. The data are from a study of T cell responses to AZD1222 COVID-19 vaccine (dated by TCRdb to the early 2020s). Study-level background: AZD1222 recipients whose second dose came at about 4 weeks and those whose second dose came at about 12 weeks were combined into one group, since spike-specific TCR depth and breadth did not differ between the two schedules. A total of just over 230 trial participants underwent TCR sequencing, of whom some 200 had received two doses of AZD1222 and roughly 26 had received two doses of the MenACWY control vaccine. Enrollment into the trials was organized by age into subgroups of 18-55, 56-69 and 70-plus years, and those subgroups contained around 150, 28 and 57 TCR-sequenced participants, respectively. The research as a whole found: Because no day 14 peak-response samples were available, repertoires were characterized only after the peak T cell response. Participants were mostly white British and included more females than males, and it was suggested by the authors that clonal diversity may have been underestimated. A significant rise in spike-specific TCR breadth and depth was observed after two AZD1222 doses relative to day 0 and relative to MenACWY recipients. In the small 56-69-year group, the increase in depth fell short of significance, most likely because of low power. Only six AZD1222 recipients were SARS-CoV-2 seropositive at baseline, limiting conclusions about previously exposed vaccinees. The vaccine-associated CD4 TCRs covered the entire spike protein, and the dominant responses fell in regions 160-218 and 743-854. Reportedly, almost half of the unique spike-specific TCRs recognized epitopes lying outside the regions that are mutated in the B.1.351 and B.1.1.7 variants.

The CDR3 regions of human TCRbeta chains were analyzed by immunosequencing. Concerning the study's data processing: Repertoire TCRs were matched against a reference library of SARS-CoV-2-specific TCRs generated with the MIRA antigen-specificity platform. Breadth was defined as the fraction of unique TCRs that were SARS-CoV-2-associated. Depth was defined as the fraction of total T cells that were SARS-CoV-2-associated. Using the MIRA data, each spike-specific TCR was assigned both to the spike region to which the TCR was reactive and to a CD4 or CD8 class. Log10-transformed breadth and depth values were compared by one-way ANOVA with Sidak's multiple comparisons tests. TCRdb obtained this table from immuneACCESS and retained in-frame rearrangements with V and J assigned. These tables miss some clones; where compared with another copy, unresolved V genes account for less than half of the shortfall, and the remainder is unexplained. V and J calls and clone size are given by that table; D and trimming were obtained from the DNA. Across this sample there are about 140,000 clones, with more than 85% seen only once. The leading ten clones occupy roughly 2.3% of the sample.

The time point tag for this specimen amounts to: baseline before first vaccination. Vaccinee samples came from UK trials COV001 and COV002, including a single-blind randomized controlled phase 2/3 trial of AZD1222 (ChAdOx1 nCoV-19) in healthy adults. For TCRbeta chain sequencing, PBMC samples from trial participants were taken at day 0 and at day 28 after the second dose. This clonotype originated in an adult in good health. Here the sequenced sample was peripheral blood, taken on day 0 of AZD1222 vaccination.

The CDR3 has the sequence CASSFGRATEAFF. In nucleotide form, the sequence is TGTGCCAGCAGCTTTGGCAGGGCGACTGAAGCTTTCTTT. The chain joins TRBV11-2 to TRBJ1-1; tentative D gene TRBD1, with 5 bases matching. V was cut back by 3 bases and J by 5 bases, leaving a gap of 10 bases between them. CDR1 and CDR2 are drawn from the germline V gene: SGHAT, FQNNGV. The CDR3, cysteine through phenylalanine, is 13 amino acids long. Only the CDR3 DNA stays, 39 bases, in frame from base 1.